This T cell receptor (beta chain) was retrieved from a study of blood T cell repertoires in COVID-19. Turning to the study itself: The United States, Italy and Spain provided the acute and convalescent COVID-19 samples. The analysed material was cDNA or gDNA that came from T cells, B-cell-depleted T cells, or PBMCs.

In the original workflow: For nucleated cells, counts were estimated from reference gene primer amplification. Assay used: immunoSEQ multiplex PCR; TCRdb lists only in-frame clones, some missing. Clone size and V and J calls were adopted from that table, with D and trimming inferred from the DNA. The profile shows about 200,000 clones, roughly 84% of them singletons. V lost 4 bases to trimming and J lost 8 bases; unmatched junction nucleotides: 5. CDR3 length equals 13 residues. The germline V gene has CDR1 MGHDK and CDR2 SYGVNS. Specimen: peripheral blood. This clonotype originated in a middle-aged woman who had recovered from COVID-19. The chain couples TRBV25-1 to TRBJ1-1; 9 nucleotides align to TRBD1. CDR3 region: CASSVGQGAEAFF. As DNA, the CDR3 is TGTGCCAGCAGTGTGGGACAGGGAGCCGAAGCTTTCTTT.